Below are 30 T cell receptor beta chains sequenced from a single sample in a study of blood T cell repertoires in COVID-19. Clones were read by immunoSEQ multiplex PCR, and TCRdb kept only the in-frame ones, dropping some. The table has about 210,000 clones, roughly 80% seen once. Material: peripheral blood. These receptors were obtained from a woman aged 35 to 49 with active or convalescent COVID-19.

This clone is a singleton in its sample. The CDR3 DNA sequence: TGTGCCTGGGCCCTTCGGTCAAACTCTGGAAACACCATATATTTT. Translating gives CAWALRSNSGNTIYF. The chain recombines TRBV30 with TRBJ1-3; no clear D. The V end lost 5 bases, the J end lost 0 bases, and 14 bases lay between the germline ends. Germline-derived CDR1 and CDR2 are GTSNPN and SVGIG (reference sequence). CDR3 length: 15 residues.

CDR3 nucleotides: TGTGCCAGCAGCCAAGGGGGAGGGCTAGCCGACGAGCAGTACTTC. Its protein product is CASSQGGGLADEQYF. V is TRBV3-1 (or the pseudogene TRBV3-2) and J is TRBJ2-7; 7 positions match TRBD2. After removal of 1 base from V and 5 bases from J, the junction contained 8 bases not matched to a gene. In germline, CDR1 is LGHDT, CDR2 YNNKEL (reference sequence). The CDR3 has 15 residues.

Remarks on this clone: Distinct nucleotide sequences in the sample also encode this CDR3. This rearrangement joins TRBV6-6 to TRBJ2-5, with D possibly matching TRBD2 (6 bases). Germline V lookup: CDR1 MNHNY, CDR2 SVGAGI (reference sequence). The V end lost 2 bases, the J end lost 4 bases, and 11 bases lay between the germline ends. The length of the CDR3 is 14 residues. CDR3 sequence (DNA): TGTGCCAGCAGTTACGTGGGGGGAGGAGAGACCCAGTACTTC. Its protein product is CASSYVGGGETQYF.

The chain uses TRBV11-2 and TRBJ1-1, with 7 positions matching TRBD1. Trimming at V came to 1 base and at J to 4 bases, leaving 9 bases not matched to a gene. The CDR3 is 16 amino acids. Germline CDR1 and CDR2: SGHAT and FQNNGV. The CDR3, as DNA: TGTGCCAGCAGCTTAGTGATGACAGGGATATTCACTGAAGCTTTCTTT. Translated, it gives CASSLVMTGIFTEAFF.

The V and J genes are TRBV9 and TRBJ2-1; possibly TRBD1 for D (5 bases). The germline gives CDR1 SGDLS, CDR2 YYNGEE. The CDR3 spans 15 residues. V was cut by 3 bases and J by 5 bases, with 15 bases left in between. The CDR3 DNA is TGTGCCAGCAGCGGACAGCCGGTCTATCACAATGAGCAGTTCTTC. Translating it yields CASSGQPVYHNEQFF. Full variable domain (outside the CDR3, taken from reference TRBV9 and TRBJ2-1): DSGVTQTPKHLITATGQRVTLRCSPRSGDLSVYWYQQSLDQGLQFLIQYYNGEERAKGNILERFSAQQFPDLHSELNLSSLELGDSALYFCASSGQPVYHNEQFFGPGTRLTVL.

The chain is built from TRBV7-8 and TRBJ1-4; D might be TRBD1 (5 bases). Trimming removed 1 base at V and 0 bases at J, with 18 bases between. Germline loops: CDR1 SGHVS, CDR2 FQNEAQ. This CDR3 has 19 residues. CDR3: CASSLGRKGRGATNEKLFF. The CDR3 coding sequence is TGTGCCAGCAGCTTAGGTCGTAAGGGGCGGGGGGCAACTAATGAAAAACTGTTTTTT.

The chain is built from TRBV15 and TRBJ1-2; no firm D call. The germline gives CDR1 LNHNV, CDR2 YYDKDF (reference sequence). The CDR3 extends over 16 amino acids. The V end lost 0 bases, the J end lost 2 bases, and 13 bases lay between the germline ends. The CDR3 DNA sequence: TGTGCCACCAGCAGAGATGCCCAGATAACAAACTATGGCTACACCTTC. This translates into CATSRDAQITNYGYTF.

The genes are TRBV27 and TRBJ2-3; the match to TRBD1 covers 9 bases. The V gene's germline CDR1 is MNHEY and CDR2 SMNVEV (reference sequence). The V and J ends lost 4 bases and 4 bases, in that order; junction bases with no gene match: 12. There are 17 residues in the CDR3. In DNA form, the CDR3 reads TGTGCCAGCAGTTCCAGGGACAGGGTCAAAGGGGCAGATACGCAGTATTTT. Protein: CASSSRDRVKGADTQYF.

The chain employs TRBV11-1 and TRBJ2-3, with D possibly matching TRBD2 (6 bases). The CDR3 runs 15 residues. The ends were cut back, 5 bases at V and 7 bases at J, with 19 bases in the middle. Germline lookup yields CDR1 SGHAT and CDR2 FQDESV (reference sequence). CDR3 nucleotides: TGTGCCAGCAGCCACCTTGGGTCGGGGGTCCATACGCAGTATTTT. It is translated as CASSHLGSGVHTQYF.

This chain joins TRBV14 and TRBJ2-7, with 7 bases aligning to TRBD1. CDR1 and CDR2 from the germline V gene are SGHDN and FVKESK. The V and J ends lost 5 bases and 2 bases, in that order; junction bases with no gene match: 9. This CDR3 region has 15 residues. CDR3 nucleotide sequence: TGTGCCAGCAGCGAGGGGACAGCAACCACCTACGAGCAGTACTTC. The encoded protein is CASSEGTATTYEQYF.

This chain uses TRBV19 with TRBJ1-3, with no clear D. The CDR3 is 15 amino acids. Deletions cut 9 bases from V and 3 bases from J, with 18 bases between. CDR1 and CDR2 from the germline V gene are LNHDA and SQIVND (reference sequence). This CDR3 reads CASGVPGEHGNTIYF. DNA for the CDR3: TGTGCCAGCGGGGTCCCTGGGGAGCATGGAAACACCATATATTTT. Looking up the rest from reference TRBV19 and TRBJ1-3 gives the full variable domain: DGGITQSPKYLFRKEGQNVTLSCEQNLNHDAMYWYRQDPGQGLRLIYYSQIVNDFQKGDIAEGYSVSREKKESFPLTVTSAQKNPTAFYLCASGVPGEHGNTIYFGEGSWLTVV.

The chain employs TRBV24-1 and TRBJ2-1, with 7 positions matching TRBD1. This CDR3 contains 15 residues. Germline CDR1 reads KGHDR; CDR2 reads SFDVKD. The V and J ends lost 4 bases and 5 bases, in that order; junction bases with no gene match: 7. The CDR3 region has the DNA TGTGCCACCAGTGAGACCGGGACAGTCGACAATGAGCAGTTCTTC. It specifies CATSETGTVDNEQFF.

This clone was counted a few times. The chain links TRBV10-3 to TRBJ1-6; D unresolved. CDR3 length equals 13 residues. V gave up 7 bases and J gave up 8 bases, with 12 bases separating them. Germline CDR1 and CDR2: ENHRY and SYGVKD. CDR3 amino acids: CAIKRGDDSPLHF. CDR3 bases: TGTGCCATCAAGAGAGGTGATGATTCACCCCTCCACTTT.

The chain recombines TRBV30 with TRBJ1-2; D not resolved. There are 13 residues in the CDR3. The V gene's germline CDR1 is GTSNPN and CDR2 SVGIG (reference sequence). V was shortened by 5 bases and J by 3 bases, with 13 bases between the two germline ends. CDR3 in amino acids: CAWGVSGYYGYTF. The CDR3 DNA follows: TGTGCCTGGGGAGTTTCCGGGTACTATGGCTACACCTTC.

The rearrangement links TRBV20-1 to TRBJ2-1; TRBD1 matches 7 bases. This CDR3 has 14 residues. Germline lookup yields CDR1 DFQATT and CDR2 SNEGSKA (reference sequence). V shed 6 bases, J shed 5 bases, and the junction held 10 bases outside the gene matches. In nucleotides, the CDR3 is TGCAGTGCAAGTGCCATAACAGGGGACAATGAGCAGTTCTTC. As protein: CSASAITGDNEQFF.

The rearrangement links TRBV29-1 to TRBJ1-2; 9 nucleotides align to TRBD1. V shed 1 base and J 3 bases; nucleotides not matched to a gene: 6. The germline V gene encodes CDR1 SQVTM and CDR2 ANQGSEA. The CDR3 spans 15 residues. The CDR3 region has the DNA TGCAGCGTTGAAGGGATTCGACAGGGGGACTATGGCTACACCTTC. Translation: CSVEGIRQGDYGYTF.

This clone was seen just once. This rearrangement joins TRBV2 to TRBJ1-6, with D tentatively TRBD1 (5 bases). The CDR3 extends over 14 amino acids. The V gene lost 8 bases and the J gene lost 4 bases, with 12 bases spanning the gap. Germline V gene data show CDR1 as SNHLY and CDR2 as FYNNEI. The DNA for the CDR3 is TGTGCCAGCGTCCGGGACTTGTATAATTCACCCCTCCACTTT. It is translated as CASVRDLYNSPLHF. The variable domain in full, with the rest retrieved from reference TRBV2 and TRBJ1-6, is EPEVTQTPSHQVTQMGQEVILRCVPISNHLYFYWYRQILGQKVEFLVSFYNNEISEKSEIFDDQFSVERPDGSNFTLKIRSTKLEDSAMYFCASVRDLYNSPLHFGNGTRLTVT.

Judged by abundance, this clone is medium-sized. The chain has TRBV28 and TRBJ1-1, with D unclear. The CDR3 is made up of 13 amino acids. The germline V gene has CDR1 MDHEN and CDR2 SYDVKM. The V end lost 6 bases, the J end lost 2 bases, and 10 bases lay between the germline ends. CDR3 sequence (DNA): TGTGCCAGCAGGGGCGGGATAAACACTGAAGCTTTCTTT. It codes for CASRGGINTEAFF.

The rearrangement links TRBV7-2 to TRBJ2-1; a weak D match, TRBD1 (5 bases). The germline CDR1 and CDR2 sequences are SGHTA and FQGNSA. The CDR3 sequence is 14 residues long. V was clipped by 1 base and J by 6 bases, with 10 bases between them. The CDR3 loop is CASSLGGTANEQFF. The CDR3 nucleotides read TGTGCCAGCAGCTTAGGGGGCACCGCCAATGAGCAGTTCTTC.

This clone was found a few times. The CDR3 DNA reads as TGCGCCAGCAGCGCGCGCCCTAACTATGGCTACACCTTC. Protein sequence: CASSARPNYGYTF. The chain is built from TRBV5-1 and TRBJ1-2; no reliable D call. With 4 bases removed from V and 0 bases from J, the gap between germline ends came to 7 bases. This CDR3 is 13 amino acids long. Germline assignment: CDR1 SGHRS and CDR2 YFSETQ.

The chain joins TRBV28 to TRBJ2-3, with TRBD2 identical over 8 bases. Germline CDR1 MDHEN, CDR2 SYDVKM. The J segment lost 1 base and the V segment lost 6 bases, leaving 15 bases of the junction unmatched. CDR3 size: 18 residues. DNA for the CDR3: TGTGCCAGCAGAGCCCTGGAGGGAGCGGGGGATCGCACAGATACGCAGTATTTT. Translating gives CASRALEGAGDRTDTQYF.

The chain joins TRBV9 to TRBJ2-1, with 7 bases aligning to TRBD2. Germline CDR1 reads SGDLS; CDR2 reads YYNGEE. J gave up 9 bases and V 0 bases, and 15 bases lay outside the gene matches. The CDR3 loop spans 17 amino acids. For the CDR3, the DNA is TGTGCCAGCAGCGTAGCTACGGGCGGGAGCTCTCGCATTGAGCAGTTCTTC. Residues: CASSVATGGSSRIEQFF.

At least ten counts were recorded for this clone. The V gene is TRBV2, the J gene TRBJ2-7; D remains ambiguous. V lost 1 base, J lost 3 bases, and 4 bases lay in between. Germline loops: CDR1 SNHLY, CDR2 FYNNEI. The CDR3 runs 12 residues. In DNA, the CDR3 is TGTGCCAGCAGTGAAGGACTCTACGAGCAGTACTTC. Its translation is CASSEGLYEQYF.

V and J are TRBV7-8 and TRBJ1-2; D perhaps matches TRBD1 (6 bases). This CDR3 spans 13 amino acids. The V end lost 4 bases, the J end lost 8 bases, and 14 bases lay between the germline ends. Germline loops: CDR1 SGHVS, CDR2 FQNEAQ. The CDR3 nucleotides are TGTGCCAGCAGCTCGATTAACAGGGACGGCTACACCTTC. Protein sequence: CASSSINRDGYTF.

The gene calls are TRBV9 and TRBJ1-3; 9 positions match TRBD1. The germline V gene has CDR1 SGDLS and CDR2 YYNGEE. The CDR3 is made up of 16 amino acids. After removal of 4 bases from V and 3 bases from J, the junction contained 8 bases not matched to a gene. The CDR3, as DNA: TGTGCCAGCAGCCCCCCCAGGGGACAGGGTGGAAACACCATATATTTT. This encodes CASSPPRGQGGNTIYF.

The chain combines TRBV15 with TRBJ1-4, with a tentative D call TRBD1 (6 bases). The V end was cut by 3 bases, the J end by 3 bases, with 11 bases between. This CDR3 comprises 15 residues. Germline CDR1 reads LNHNV; CDR2 reads YYDKDF (reference sequence). The CDR3 loop is CATSRATGSNEKLFF. CDR3 nucleotides: TGTGCCACCAGCAGGGCGACAGGCTCTAATGAAAAACTGTTTTTT.

The table lists this clone with many counts. The chain links TRBV5-1 to TRBJ1-2; 8 bases fit TRBD1. V dropped 4 bases and J dropped 4; count of bases not matched to a gene: 3. The CDR3 covers 13 residues. Looked up from germline, CDR1 is SGHRS and CDR2 is YFSETQ. CDR3 protein: CASSGQGTYGYTF. The CDR3 DNA reads as TGCGCCAGCAGCGGACAGGGTACCTATGGCTACACCTTC.

The gene calls are TRBV7-2 and TRBJ1-2, with TRBD1 as a possible D gene (5 bases). The CDR3 length is 14 residues. V lost 3 bases to trimming and J lost 2 bases, with 10 bases between them. Germline V gene data show CDR1 as SGHTA and CDR2 as FQGNSA. CDR3: CASSFSEGNYGYTF. The CDR3, as DNA: TGTGCCAGCAGCTTTTCGGAGGGGAACTATGGCTACACCTTC.

This chain connects TRBV2 to TRBJ1-1, with 9 bases aligning to TRBD1. V lost 7 bases, J lost 2 bases, and 5 bases stayed unmatched. Germline V CDR1 and CDR2: SNHLY, FYNNEI. The CDR3 is made up of 14 amino acids. This CDR3 is CASNTGGGNTEAFF. In DNA form, the CDR3 reads TGTGCCAGCAACACAGGGGGCGGCAACACTGAAGCTTTCTTT.

This clone was found a few times. The chain is built from TRBV28 and TRBJ2-3, with D perhaps matching TRBD2 (6 bases). The CDR3 is 13 residues long. The germline V and J ends were trimmed by 4 bases and 5 bases, with 10 bases remaining between them. CDR1 and CDR2 from the germline V gene are MDHEN and SYDVKM. As DNA, the CDR3 is TGTGCCAGCAGTTGGAGGGACTTAGATACGCAGTATTTT. Translating it yields CASSWRDLDTQYF.